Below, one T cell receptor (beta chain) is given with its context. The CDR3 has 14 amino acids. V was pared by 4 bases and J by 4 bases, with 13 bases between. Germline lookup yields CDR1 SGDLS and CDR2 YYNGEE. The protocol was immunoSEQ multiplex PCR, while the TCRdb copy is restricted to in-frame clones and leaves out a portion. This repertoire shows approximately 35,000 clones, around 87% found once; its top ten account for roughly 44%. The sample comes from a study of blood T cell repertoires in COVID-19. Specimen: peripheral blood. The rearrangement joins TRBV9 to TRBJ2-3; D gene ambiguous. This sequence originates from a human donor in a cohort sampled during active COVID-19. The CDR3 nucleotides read TGTGCCAGCAGCCTCGACCTTCGGGCAGATACGCAGTATTTT. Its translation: CASSLDLRADTQYF.